Only a few counts were recorded for the clone carrying this T cell receptor (beta chain). Profiling relied on immunoSEQ multiplex PCR, and the TCRdb table lists in-frame clones only, not all of them. The sample includes more than 250,000 clones, 85% to 90% seen only once; the top ten take about 9.4%. Germline CDR1 and CDR2: MGHRA and YSYEKL. Germline trimming cut 4 bases from V and 4 bases from J; bases unmatched to any gene: 1. The CDR3 is 14 residues long. This specimen comes from a study of blood T cell repertoires in COVID-19. Study-level background: T cells, B-cell-depleted T cells, or PBMCs provided the cDNA or gDNA that served as material.

This study enrolled people aged roughly 18 to 100 from about 24 US geographic areas. Participants were placed into cohorts based on the clinical history they reported. Recovery meant two consecutive negative NP/OP PCR tests, professional clearance, or resolved symptoms. The receptor comes from a woman aged 18-35 years who had recovered from COVID-19. The chain employs TRBV4-1 and TRBJ1-4; 9 bases agree with TRBD1. The material sequenced was PBMCs or T cells enriched from blood (not recorded which). In nucleotides, the CDR3 is TGCGCCAGCAGCCGGACAGGGGTTAATGAAAAACTGTTTTTT. As protein: CASSRTGVNEKLFF.